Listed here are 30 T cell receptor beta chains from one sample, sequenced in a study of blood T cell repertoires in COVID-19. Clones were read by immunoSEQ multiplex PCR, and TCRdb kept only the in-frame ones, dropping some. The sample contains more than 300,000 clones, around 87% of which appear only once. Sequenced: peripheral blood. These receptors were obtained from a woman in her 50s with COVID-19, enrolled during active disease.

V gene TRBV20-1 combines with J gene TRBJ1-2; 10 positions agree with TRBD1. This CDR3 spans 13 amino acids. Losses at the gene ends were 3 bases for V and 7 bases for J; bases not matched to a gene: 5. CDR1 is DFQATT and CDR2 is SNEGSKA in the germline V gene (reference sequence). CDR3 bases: TGCAGTGCTAGTTCCGGGACAGGGGTTGGCTACACCTTC. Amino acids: CSASSGTGVGYTF.

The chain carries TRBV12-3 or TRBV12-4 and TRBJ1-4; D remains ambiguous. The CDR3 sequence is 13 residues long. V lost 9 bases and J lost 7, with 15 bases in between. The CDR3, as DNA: TGTGCCAGTGCGGGAGCGTTTCGTGAAAAACTGTTTTTT. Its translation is CASAGAFREKLFF.

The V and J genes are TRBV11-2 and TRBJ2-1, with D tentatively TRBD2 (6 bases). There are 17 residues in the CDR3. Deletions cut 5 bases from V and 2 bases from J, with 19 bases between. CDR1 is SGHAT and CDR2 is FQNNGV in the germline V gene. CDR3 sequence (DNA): TGTGCCAGCAGCCCCACCATCCATACTAGCCCCTACAATGAGCAGTTCTTC. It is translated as CASSPTIHTSPYNEQFF.

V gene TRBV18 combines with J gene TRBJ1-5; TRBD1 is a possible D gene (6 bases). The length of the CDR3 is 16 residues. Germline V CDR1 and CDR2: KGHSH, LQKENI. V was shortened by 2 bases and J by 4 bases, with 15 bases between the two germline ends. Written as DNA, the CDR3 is TGTGCCAGCTCACCAGATACAGGTCAGGGGAATCAGCCCCAGCATTTT. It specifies CASSPDTGQGNQPQHF.

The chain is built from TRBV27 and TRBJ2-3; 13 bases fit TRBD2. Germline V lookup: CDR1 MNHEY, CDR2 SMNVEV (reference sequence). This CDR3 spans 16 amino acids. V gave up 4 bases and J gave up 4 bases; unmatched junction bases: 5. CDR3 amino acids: CASSSRTSGRPDTQYF. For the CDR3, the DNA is TGTGCCAGCAGTTCCCGGACTAGCGGGAGACCAGATACGCAGTATTTT.

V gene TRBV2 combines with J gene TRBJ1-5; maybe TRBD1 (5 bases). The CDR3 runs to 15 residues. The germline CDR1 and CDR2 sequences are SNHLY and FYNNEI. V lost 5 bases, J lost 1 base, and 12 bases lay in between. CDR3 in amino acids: CASSTGGLSNQPQHF. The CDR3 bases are TGTGCCAGCAGTACAGGCGGTTTAAGCAATCAGCCCCAGCATTTT.

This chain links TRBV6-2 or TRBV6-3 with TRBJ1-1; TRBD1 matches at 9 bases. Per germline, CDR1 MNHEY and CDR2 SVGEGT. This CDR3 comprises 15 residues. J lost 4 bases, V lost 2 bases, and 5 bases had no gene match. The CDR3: CASSYPGQGSTEAFF. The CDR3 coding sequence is TGTGCCAGCAGTTACCCGGGACAGGGTAGCACTGAAGCTTTCTTT.

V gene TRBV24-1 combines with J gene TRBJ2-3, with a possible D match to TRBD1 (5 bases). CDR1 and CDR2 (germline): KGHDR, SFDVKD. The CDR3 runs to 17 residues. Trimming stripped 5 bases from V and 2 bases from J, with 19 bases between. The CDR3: CATSASWVQGATDTQYF. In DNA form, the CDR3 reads TGTGCCACCAGTGCTTCTTGGGTCCAGGGCGCCACAGATACGCAGTATTTT.

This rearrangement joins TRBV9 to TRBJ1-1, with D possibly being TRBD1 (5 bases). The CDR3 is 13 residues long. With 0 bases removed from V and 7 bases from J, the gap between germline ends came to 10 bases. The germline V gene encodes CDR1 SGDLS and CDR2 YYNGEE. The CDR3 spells CASSVVKGDEAFF. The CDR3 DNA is TGTGCCAGCAGCGTAGTCAAAGGGGATGAAGCTTTCTTT.

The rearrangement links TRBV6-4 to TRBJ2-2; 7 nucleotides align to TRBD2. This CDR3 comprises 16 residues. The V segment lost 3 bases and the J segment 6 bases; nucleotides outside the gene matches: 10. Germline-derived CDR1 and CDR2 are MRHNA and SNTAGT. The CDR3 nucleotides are TGTGCCAGCAGTGAGGGGGTGAAGCGGGAATCCGGGGAGCTGTTTTTT. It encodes CASSEGVKRESGELFF.

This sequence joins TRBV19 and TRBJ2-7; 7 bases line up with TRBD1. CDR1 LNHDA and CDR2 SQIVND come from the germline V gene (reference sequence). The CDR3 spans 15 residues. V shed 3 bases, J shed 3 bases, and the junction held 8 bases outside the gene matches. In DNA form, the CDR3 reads TGTGCCAGTAGTATGCGTCAGGGGGATTTCTACGAGCAGTACTTC. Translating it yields CASSMRQGDFYEQYF.

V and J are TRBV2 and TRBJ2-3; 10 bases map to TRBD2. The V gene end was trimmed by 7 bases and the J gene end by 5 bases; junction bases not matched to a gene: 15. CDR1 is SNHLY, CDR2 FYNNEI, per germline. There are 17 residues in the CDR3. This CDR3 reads CASKQGTAGGIRDTQYF. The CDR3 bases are TGTGCCAGCAAACAAGGTACAGCGGGAGGGATAAGAGATACGCAGTATTTT.

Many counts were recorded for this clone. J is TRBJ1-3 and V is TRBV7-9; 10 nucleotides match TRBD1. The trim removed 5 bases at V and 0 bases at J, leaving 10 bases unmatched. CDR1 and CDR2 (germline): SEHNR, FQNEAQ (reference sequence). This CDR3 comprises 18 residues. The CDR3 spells CASSPGQGPSNSGNTIYF. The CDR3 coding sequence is TGTGCCAGCAGCCCGGGACAGGGGCCCTCCAACTCTGGAAACACCATATATTTT.

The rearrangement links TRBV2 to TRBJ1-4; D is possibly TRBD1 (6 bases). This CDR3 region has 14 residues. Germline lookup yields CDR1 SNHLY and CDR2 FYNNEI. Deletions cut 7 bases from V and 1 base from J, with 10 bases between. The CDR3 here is CASKEQGTNEKLFF. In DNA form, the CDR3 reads TGTGCCAGCAAGGAACAGGGAACTAATGAAAAACTGTTTTTT.

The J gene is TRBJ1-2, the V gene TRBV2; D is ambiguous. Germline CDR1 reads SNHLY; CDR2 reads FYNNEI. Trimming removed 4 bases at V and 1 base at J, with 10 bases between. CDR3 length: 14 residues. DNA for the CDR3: TGTGCCAGCAGTGGCAGAAAGATTAACTATGGCTACACCTTC. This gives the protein CASSGRKINYGYTF. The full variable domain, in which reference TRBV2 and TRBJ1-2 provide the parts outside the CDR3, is EPEVTQTPSHQVTQMGQEVILRCVPISNHLYFYWYRQILGQKVEFLVSFYNNEISEKSEIFDDQFSVERPDGSNFTLKIRSTKLEDSAMYFCASSGRKINYGYTFGSGTRLTVV.

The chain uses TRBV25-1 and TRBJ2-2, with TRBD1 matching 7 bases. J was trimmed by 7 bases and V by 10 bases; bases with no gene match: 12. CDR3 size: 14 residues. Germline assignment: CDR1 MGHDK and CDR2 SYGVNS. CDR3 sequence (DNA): TGTGCCACCGGACCGGGACAGCACAACGGGGAGCTGTTTTTT. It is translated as CATGPGQHNGELFF.

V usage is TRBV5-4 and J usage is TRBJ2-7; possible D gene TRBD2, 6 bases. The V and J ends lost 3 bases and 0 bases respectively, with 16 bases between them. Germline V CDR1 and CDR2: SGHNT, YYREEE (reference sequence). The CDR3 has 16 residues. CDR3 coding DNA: TGTGCCAGCAGCTCCCCTAGCGCCTCCCACTCCTACGAGCAGTACTTC. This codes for CASSSPSASHSYEQYF.

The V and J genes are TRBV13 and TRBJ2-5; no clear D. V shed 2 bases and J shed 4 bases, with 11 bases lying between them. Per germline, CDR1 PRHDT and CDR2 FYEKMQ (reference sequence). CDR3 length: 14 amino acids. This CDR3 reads CASSLSPSGETQYF. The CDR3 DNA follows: TGTGCCAGCAGCTTATCGCCATCGGGAGAGACCCAGTACTTC. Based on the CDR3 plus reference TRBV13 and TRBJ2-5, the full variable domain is AAGVIQSPRHLIKEKRETATLKCYPIPRHDTVYWYQQGPGQDPQFLISFYEKMQSDKGSIPDRFSAQQFSDYHSELNMSSLELGDSALYFCASSLSPSGETQYFGPGTRLLVL.

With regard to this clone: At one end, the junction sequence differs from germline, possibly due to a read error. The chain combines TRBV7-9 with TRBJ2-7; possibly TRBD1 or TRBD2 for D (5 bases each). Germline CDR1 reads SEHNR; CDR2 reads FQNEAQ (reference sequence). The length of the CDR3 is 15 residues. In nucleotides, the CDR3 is TGTGCCAGCAACTTAGCAGGGAGCCAGAACTACGAGCAGTACTTC. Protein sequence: CASNLAGSQNYEQYF.

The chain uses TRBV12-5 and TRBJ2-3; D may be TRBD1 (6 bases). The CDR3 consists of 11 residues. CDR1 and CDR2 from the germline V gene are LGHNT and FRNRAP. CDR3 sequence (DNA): TGTGCGGGGGCTAACACAGATACGCAGTATTTT. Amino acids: CAGANTDTQYF.

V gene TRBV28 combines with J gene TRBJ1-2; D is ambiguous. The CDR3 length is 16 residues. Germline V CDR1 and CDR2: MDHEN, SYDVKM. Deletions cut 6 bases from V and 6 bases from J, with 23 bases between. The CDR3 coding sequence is TGTGCCAGCAGACCTACCCCGGGGTGGGAGAAGGATGGCTACACCTTC. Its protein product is CASRPTPGWEKDGYTF.

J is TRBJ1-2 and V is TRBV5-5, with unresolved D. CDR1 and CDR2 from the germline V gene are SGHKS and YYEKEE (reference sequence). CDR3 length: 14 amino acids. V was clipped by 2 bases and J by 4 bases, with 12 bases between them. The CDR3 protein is CASSFGWESYGYTF. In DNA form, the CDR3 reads TGTGCCAGCAGCTTTGGATGGGAGTCCTATGGCTACACCTTC.

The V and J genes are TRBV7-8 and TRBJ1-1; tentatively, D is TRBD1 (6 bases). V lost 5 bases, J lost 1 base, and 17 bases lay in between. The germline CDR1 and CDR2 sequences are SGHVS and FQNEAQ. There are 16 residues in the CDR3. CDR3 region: CASSEITGLGNTEAFF. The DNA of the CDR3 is TGTGCCAGCAGCGAGATTACAGGGTTGGGGAACACTGAAGCTTTCTTT. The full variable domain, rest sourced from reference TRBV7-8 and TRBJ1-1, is GAGVSQSPRYKVAKRGQDVALRCDPISGHVSLFWYQQALGQGPEFLTYFQNEAQLDKSGLPSDRFFAERPEGSVSTLKIQRTQQEDSAVYLCASSEITGLGNTEAFFGQGTRLTVV.

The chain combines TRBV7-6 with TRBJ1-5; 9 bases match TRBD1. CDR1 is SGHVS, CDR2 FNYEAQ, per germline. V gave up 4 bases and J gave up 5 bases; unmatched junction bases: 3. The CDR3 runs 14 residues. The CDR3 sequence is CASSYRTGDQPQHF. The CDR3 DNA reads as TGTGCCAGCAGCTATCGGACAGGGGATCAGCCCCAGCATTTT.

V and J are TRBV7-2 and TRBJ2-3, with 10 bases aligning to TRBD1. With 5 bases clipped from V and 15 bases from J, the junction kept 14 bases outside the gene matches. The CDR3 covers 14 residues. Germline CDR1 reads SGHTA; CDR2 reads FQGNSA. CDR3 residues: CASSPQATGTGEYF. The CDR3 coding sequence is TGTGCCAGCAGCCCCCAGGCCACCGGGACAGGGGAATATTTT.

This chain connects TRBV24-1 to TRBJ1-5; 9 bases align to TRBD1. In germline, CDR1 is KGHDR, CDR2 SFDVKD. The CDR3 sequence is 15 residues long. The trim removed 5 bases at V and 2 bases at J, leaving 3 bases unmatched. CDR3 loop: CATSGRTGGNQPQHF. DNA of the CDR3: TGTGCCACCAGTGGGCGGACAGGGGGCAATCAGCCCCAGCATTTT.

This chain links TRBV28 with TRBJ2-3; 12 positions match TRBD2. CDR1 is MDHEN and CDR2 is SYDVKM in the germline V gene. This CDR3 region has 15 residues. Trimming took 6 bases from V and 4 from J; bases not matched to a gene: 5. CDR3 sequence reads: CASRDLAGGPDTQYF. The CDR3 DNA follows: TGTGCCAGCAGGGACCTAGCGGGAGGGCCAGATACGCAGTATTTT.

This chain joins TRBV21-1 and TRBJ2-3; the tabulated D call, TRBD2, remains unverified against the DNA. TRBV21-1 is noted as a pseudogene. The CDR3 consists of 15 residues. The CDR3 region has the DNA TGTGCCAGCGGTTCGACTAGCGGGAGTAGTGATACGCAGTATTTT. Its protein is CASGSTSGSSDTQYF.

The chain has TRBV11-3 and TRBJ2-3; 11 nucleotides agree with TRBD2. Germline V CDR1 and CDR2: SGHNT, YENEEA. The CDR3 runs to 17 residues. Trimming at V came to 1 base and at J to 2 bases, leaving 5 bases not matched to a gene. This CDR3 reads CASSLGGTSGPTDTQYF. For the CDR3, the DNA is TGTGCCAGCAGCTTAGGTGGGACTAGCGGTCCCACAGATACGCAGTATTTT. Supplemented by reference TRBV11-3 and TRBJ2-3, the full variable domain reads EAGVVQSPRYKIIEKKQPVAFWCNPISGHNTLYWYLQNLGQGPELLIRYENEEAVDDSQLPKDRFSAERLKGVDSTLKIQPAELGDSAVYLCASSLGGTSGPTDTQYFGPGTRLTVL.

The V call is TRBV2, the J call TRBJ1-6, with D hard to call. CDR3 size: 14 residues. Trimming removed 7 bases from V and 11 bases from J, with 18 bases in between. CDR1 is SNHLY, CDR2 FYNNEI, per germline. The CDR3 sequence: CASIRREQPTPLHF. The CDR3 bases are TGTGCCAGCATTCGGCGGGAACAACCTACACCCCTCCACTTT.